Listed here are 25 T cell receptor beta chains from one sample, sequenced in a study of T cell clones after liver transplantation. Antigens of these TCRs are unknown. TCRbeta sequences of proliferating CFSE-low MLR cells were labeled alloreactive. Assay used: immunoSEQ multiplex PCR; TCRdb lists only in-frame clones, some missing. The sample lists about 5,600 clones, approximately 29% occurring once. Material for sequencing was CD4+ T cells from cultured PBMCs. These receptors were collected from a human patient who received a liver transplant. Some T cells may be provided by the graft donor.

This clone has just a few counts. The rearrangement uses TRBV7-3 and TRBJ2-1; a possible D gene is TRBD1 (6 bases). Germline lookup yields CDR1 SGHTA and CDR2 FQGTGA. The CDR3 covers 16 residues. V lost 5 bases to trimming and J lost 0 bases, with 14 bases between them. The CDR3 reads CASSPRGGRSYNEQFF. The CDR3 region has the DNA TGTGCCAGCAGCCCCAGGGGCGGGCGCTCCTACAATGAGCAGTTCTTC.

This clone has just a few counts. V is TRBV5-6 and J is TRBJ1-1; 7 bases line up with TRBD1. The germline V gene encodes CDR1 SGHDT and CDR2 YYEEEE. There are 16 residues in the CDR3. The V gene end was trimmed by 6 bases and the J gene end by 4 bases; junction bases not matched to a gene: 15. This CDR3 reads CASTIRHPDRVTEAFF. The CDR3 nucleotides read TGTGCCAGCACCATCAGACATCCCGACAGGGTCACTGAAGCTTTCTTT.

This clone was observed a few times. CDR3 sequence: CASSEASNQPQHF. The DNA of the CDR3 is TGTGCCAGCAGTGAAGCCAGCAATCAGCCCCAGCATTTT. The J gene is TRBJ1-5, the V gene TRBV25-1; D unresolved. The CDR3 extends over 13 amino acids. Germline CDR1 and CDR2: MGHDK and SYGVNS. V dropped 2 bases and J dropped 1 base, with 3 bases sitting between them.

This clone was observed a handful of times. V gene TRBV7-8 combines with J gene TRBJ1-6, with 8 bases matching TRBD1. There are 14 residues in the CDR3. Germline CDR1 reads SGHVS; CDR2 reads FQNEAQ. After removal of 4 bases from V and 6 bases from J, the junction contained 2 bases not matched to a gene. CDR3 sequence: CASSSGQGNSPLHF. CDR3 nucleotides: TGTGCCAGCAGCTCTGGACAGGGTAATTCACCCCTCCACTTT.

The chain joins TRBV11-2 to TRBJ2-1; 9 bases align to TRBD1. CDR3 length equals 13 residues. Trimming cost V 5 bases and J 10 bases; bases outside gene matches: 6. Germline CDR1 SGHAT, CDR2 FQNNGV. The CDR3 protein is CASSRDRDDEQFF. CDR3 coding DNA: TGTGCCAGCAGCAGGGACAGGGACGACGAGCAGTTCTTC.

By sample share, this clone is medium-sized. The genes are TRBV19 and TRBJ1-2, with TRBD1 matching 8 bases. The CDR3 covers 13 residues. J gave up 5 bases and V 4 bases, and 3 bases lay outside the gene matches. Germline V CDR1 and CDR2: LNHDA, SQIVND (reference sequence). In DNA, the CDR3 is TGTGCCAGTAGTACCGGACAGGGTTATGGCTACACCTTC. The encoded protein is CASSTGQGYGYTF.

In this sample, this clone turned up a few times. V is TRBV19 and J is TRBJ1-2; D not resolved. The CDR3 totals 11 residues. The V and J ends lost 3 bases and 10 bases respectively, with 9 bases between them. Germline CDR1 is LNHDA and CDR2 is SQIVND (reference sequence). DNA for the CDR3: TGTGCCAGTAGTATTTTGGAAATCTACACCTTC. It translates to CASSILEIYTF.

The chain has TRBV10-3 and TRBJ2-5, with 16 bases aligning to TRBD2. The germline V gene has CDR1 ENHRY and CDR2 SYGVKD. Trimming removed 6 bases from V and 5 bases from J; junction bases left unmatched: 6. CDR3 length: 16 residues. The CDR3 sequence is CAISLGLAGGEETQYF. The CDR3 nucleotides read TGTGCCATCAGCCTGGGACTAGCGGGAGGGGAGGAGACCCAGTACTTC.

By share, this clone counts as medium-sized (0.01 to 0.1%). At one boundary the junction diverges from the germline segment, which might be a read error. The V gene is TRBV5-4, the J gene TRBJ2-3; TRBD1 aligns across 10 bases. Germline V gene lookup returns CDR1 SGHNT and CDR2 YYREEE (reference sequence). CDR3 length equals 15 residues. The CDR3 sequence is CASRLDRGFTDTQYF. The CDR3 nucleotides are TGTGCCAGCAGGTTGGACAGGGGGTTTACAGATACGCAGTATTTT.

This clone appeared a few times. Being one base from a much bigger clone, this may be a read error. In DNA, the CDR3 is TGTGCCAGCAGTTTATATGGTGGGTGGCCAGATACGCAGTATTTT. Translating gives CASSLYGGWPDTQYF. The genes are TRBV28 and TRBJ2-3; D is uncertain. CDR3 size: 15 residues. In germline, CDR1 is MDHEN, CDR2 SYDVKM. The germline V and J ends were trimmed by 1 base and 4 bases, with 12 bases remaining between them.

By share, this clone counts as medium-sized. The chain couples TRBV2 to TRBJ1-5; D is uncertain. Germline loops: CDR1 SNHLY, CDR2 FYNNEI. The V and J ends lost 10 bases and 3 bases respectively, with 13 bases between them. The length of the CDR3 is 13 residues. The CDR3 loop is CATRTQANQPQHF. Written as DNA, the CDR3 is TGTGCCACCAGGACGCAAGCCAATCAGCCCCAGCATTTT.

The chain is built from TRBV2 and TRBJ1-2; no clear D. Germline-derived CDR1 and CDR2 are SNHLY and FYNNEI. The CDR3 contains 12 residues. Trimming took 3 bases from V and 7 from J, leaving 9 bases between them. For the CDR3, the DNA is TGTGCCAGCAGTGATGGAGGGTTTGGCTACACCTTC. Translation gives CASSDGGFGYTF.

V and J are TRBV21-1 and TRBJ1-4. TRBV21-1 is flagged as a pseudogene. The CDR3 runs 20 residues. The CDR3 nucleotides are TGTGCCAGCAGCAGGTTCAGGGCGCCCGCGTTTACGTGGGAGGATGAAAAACTGTTTTTT. As protein: CASSRFRAPAFTWEDEKLFF.

This clone was counted between two and nine times. For the CDR3, the DNA is TGTGCCAGCAGCTTTGGCCTCCAAGAGACCCAGTACTTC. This codes for CASSFGLQETQYF. This chain links TRBV5-6 with TRBJ2-5, with D uncertain. CDR1 and CDR2 (germline): SGHDT, YYEEEE. V was cut by 2 bases and J by 1 base, with 6 bases left in between. This CDR3 is built from 13 residues.

This clone was detected a few times. This chain connects TRBV6-5 to TRBJ1-3; 7 nucleotides line up with TRBD1. The CDR3 is 13 amino acids. With V trimmed by 4 bases and J by 4 bases, 1 base remained unmatched. Germline CDR1 MNHEY, CDR2 SVGAGI. CDR3 amino acids: CASSSRGGNTIYF. The CDR3 nucleotides read TGTGCCAGCAGTTCCAGGGGGGGAAACACCATATATTTT.

The CDR3 nucleotides read TGCGCCAGCAGTCGACTAGCGGGAGTGGGATACAATGAGCAGTTCTTC. Translating gives CASSRLAGVGYNEQFF. The chain uses TRBV10-1 and TRBJ2-1; 12 bases map to TRBD2. The CDR3 covers 16 residues. Germline V CDR1 and CDR2: WNHNN, SYGVQD (reference sequence). Trimming took 5 bases from V and 4 from J; bases not matched to a gene: 6.

This chain connects TRBV6-1 to TRBJ2-7, with 8 bases matching TRBD1. This CDR3 contains 14 residues. The germline V gene has CDR1 MNHNS and CDR2 SASEGT. V shed 4 bases, J shed 6 bases, and the junction held 8 bases outside the gene matches. The CDR3 here is CASSVDRGLSEQYF. The CDR3 region has the DNA TGTGCCAGCAGTGTCGACAGGGGCCTCAGCGAGCAGTACTTC.

The genes are TRBV4-3 and TRBJ2-7, with a tentative D call TRBD1 (6 bases). CDR3 size: 15 residues. The germline CDR1 and CDR2 sequences are LGHNA and YSLEER. The V end was cut by 4 bases, the J end by 4 bases, with 17 bases between. CDR3 coding DNA: TGCGCCAGCAGCCTAAAGACAGGAGCTTTATACGAGCAGTACTTC. Protein sequence: CASSLKTGALYEQYF.

This clone was seen a few times. The CDR3 region is CASSFKGANTEAFF. The CDR3 nucleotides read TGTGCCAGCAGCTTTAAGGGGGCGAACACTGAAGCTTTCTTT. The chain couples TRBV7-2 to TRBJ1-1; 7 bases are a match to TRBD1. V trimming: 3 bases; J trimming: 1 base; junction bases outside the gene matches: 2. The CDR3 covers 14 residues. CDR1 is SGHTA, CDR2 FQGNSA, per germline.

V is TRBV7-8 and J is TRBJ2-4, with 8 bases matching TRBD1. Germline V CDR1 and CDR2: SGHVS, FQNEAQ. V dropped 5 bases and J dropped 0; count of bases not matched to a gene: 6. CDR3 length equals 16 residues. The DNA for the CDR3 is TGTGCCAGCAGCCCTAGACAGGGGATAGCCAAAAACATTCAGTACTTC. It specifies CASSPRQGIAKNIQYF. The whole variable domain, filled in from reference TRBV7-8 and TRBJ2-4, reads GAGVSQSPRYKVAKRGQDVALRCDPISGHVSLFWYQQALGQGPEFLTYFQNEAQLDKSGLPSDRFFAERPEGSVSTLKIQRTQQEDSAVYLCASSPRQGIAKNIQYFGAGTRLSVL.

By share of the sample, this clone is medium-sized (0.01 to 0.1%). The rearrangement uses TRBV19 and TRBJ2-1, with TRBD1 as a possible D gene (5 bases). Germline V gene data show CDR1 as LNHDA and CDR2 as SQIVND (reference sequence). CDR3 size: 13 residues. The V end lost 1 base, the J end lost 8 bases, and 9 bases lay between the germline ends. The CDR3 nucleotides read TGTGCCAGTAGTATAGGTGACAGACATGAGCAGTTCTTC. Translation gives CASSIGDRHEQFF.

V and J are TRBV19 and TRBJ2-1; 11 bases fit TRBD2. This CDR3 has 14 residues. Germline loops: CDR1 LNHDA, CDR2 SQIVND (reference sequence). J gave up 12 bases and V 2 bases, and 6 bases lay outside the gene matches. The CDR3 DNA reads TGTGCCAGTAGTATAAAACTAGCGGGAGTGGGGCAGTTCTTC. Its protein is CASSIKLAGVGQFF.

The rearrangement joins TRBV5-1 to TRBJ1-2; weak D call: TRBD1 (6 bases). CDR1 is SGHRS, CDR2 YFSETQ, per germline. The V and J ends lost 1 base and 4 bases respectively, with 8 bases between them. The length of the CDR3 is 13 residues. For the CDR3, the DNA is TGCGCCAGCAGCTTGACAGGGACCTATGGCTACACCTTC. This encodes CASSLTGTYGYTF.

The sample holds a few counts of this clone. The rearrangement links TRBV5-1 to TRBJ2-3, with D perhaps TRBD2 (6 bases). CDR3 length equals 14 residues. Trimming stripped 7 bases from V and 3 bases from J, with 15 bases between. Germline assignment: CDR1 SGHRS and CDR2 YFSETQ. The CDR3 sequence: CASEAAGTTDTQYF. The CDR3 bases are TGCGCCAGCGAAGCCGCGGGGACTACAGATACGCAGTATTTT.

The J gene is TRBJ1-5, the V gene TRBV5-1; no reliable D call. The CDR3 totals 15 residues. Per germline, CDR1 SGHRS and CDR2 YFSETQ. Trimming left V 0 bases short and J 5 bases short, with 12 bases between. The chain's CDR3 is CASSLVVGPDQPQHF. The CDR3, as DNA: TGCGCCAGCAGCTTGGTTGTCGGGCCGGATCAGCCCCAGCATTTT.